This is a list of T cell receptor beta chains from one sample in a study of response to subunit inactivated influenza vaccine. TCRdb passed the RT-PCR reads through MiXCR, listing each CDR3 protein once. Among some 480,000 distinct CDR3 sequences listed, roughly 9.7% were seen once. The input for sequencing was PBMCs from blood, taken 40 to 50 days after vaccination. These TCRs come from a man in his fifties or sixties who received an inactivated influenza vaccine. The CDR3 runs from the conserved cysteine through the conserved F or W. A D gene is named only where the DNA matches it firmly. Size values are once, few and many counts, or a class for expanded clones, and some rows have none.

abundance | d_gene | j_gene | v_gene | CDR3nt | CDR3aa
. | TRBD1 | TRBJ1-1 | TRBV11-1 | TGTGCCAGCAGCTTGGGCGACAGGGGTACTGAAGCTTTCTTT | CASSLGDRGTEAFF
many | . | TRBJ2-2 | TRBV5-1 | TGCGCCAGCAGCTTGGAAGGGTACACCGGGGAGCTGTTTTTT | CASSLEGYTGELFF
. | . | TRBJ2-1 | TRBV5-1 | TGCGCCAGCAGCGCGGGACAGACCTACAATGAGCAGTTCTTC | CASSAGQTYNEQFF
many | . | TRBJ2-5 | TRBV12-3/TRBV12-4 | TGTGCCAGCAGACTCACTGCGACAGATACCCAAGAGACCCAGTACTTC | CASRLTATDTQETQYF
. | . | TRBJ2-7 | TRBV12-3/TRBV12-4 | TGTGCCAGCAGTTTAACCTCCCCCAAATACGAGCAGTACTTC | CASSLTSPKYEQYF
few | . | TRBJ1-5 | TRBV28 | TGTGCCAGCAGTTGGACGGGTAGCAATCAGCCCCAGCATTTT | CASSWTGSNQPQHF
. | . | TRBJ1-2 | TRBV20-1 | TGCAGTGCTCCACCTCCTAACTATGGCTACACCTTC | CSAPPPNYGYTF
. | . | TRBJ2-3 | TRBV9 | TGTGCCAGCAGCGTAAGTGGAGGGGGAATAGATACGCAGTATTTT | CASSVSGGGIDTQYF
few | . | TRBJ1-6 | TRBV3-1 | TGTGCCAGCAGCCAAGCTCAAACTTCACCCCTCCACTTT | CASSQAQTSPLHF
. | TRBD2 | TRBJ2-7 | TRBV7-6 | TGTGCCAGCAGCTTAAGGGCGCTAGCGGGAGGCGAGCAGTACTTC | CASSLRALAGGEQYF
few | . | TRBJ1-4 | TRBV6-1 | TGTGCCAGCAGAGTTACGGGGAATGAAAAACTGTTTTTT | CASRVTGNEKLFF
few | . | TRBJ2-7 | TRBV27 | TGTGCCAGCAGTCCGGACTTAGGACCTTACGAGCAGTACTTC | CASSPDLGPYEQYF
few | TRBD1 | TRBJ1-2 | TRBV10-3 | TGTGCCATCAGTGACCAAGCAGGGGGTGGCTATGGCTACACCTTC | CAISDQAGGGYGYTF
few | . | TRBJ2-6 | TRBV27 | TGTGCCAGCGGTATACAGGGACTTCCCAAAGCTGGGGCCAACGTCCTGACTTTC | CASGIQGLPKAGANVLTF
. | TRBD1 | TRBJ2-1 | TRBV7-9 | TGTGCCAGCAGGGGACAGGTTCGTTACAATGAGCAGTTCTTC | CASRGQVRYNEQFF
. | . | TRBJ2-7 | TRBV5-1 | TGCGCCAGCAGCTGGGGTGGGGGTACCTACGAGCAGTACTTC | CASSWGGGTYEQYF
few | TRBD1 | TRBJ2-3 | TRBV6-1 | TGTGCCAGCAGAGGACAGGGGGGCCCAGATACGCAGTATTTT | CASRGQGGPDTQYF
. | TRBD1 | TRBJ2-7 | TRBV28 | TGTGCCAGCAGCCAAGACAACCCGGGACAGGGTTTCGAGCAGTACTTC | CASSQDNPGQGFEQYF
. | . | TRBJ1-2 | TRBV29-1 | TGCAGCGCACTCGACAGCTTATATGGCTACACCTTC | CSALDSLYGYTF
few | TRBD1 | TRBJ1-2 | TRBV5-1 | TGCGCCAGCAGCCCCGGGACAGGTCGTCATGGCTACACCTTC | CASSPGTGRHGYTF
few | . | TRBJ2-1 | TRBV5-6 | TGTGCCAGCAGCATGGGACTTAACGTGCAGTTCTTC | CASSMGLNVQFF
. | . | TRBJ1-5 | TRBV6-1 | TGTGCCAGCAGTACCTATGCCAATCAGCCCCAGCATTTT | CASSTYANQPQHF
few | . | TRBJ1-3 | TRBV7-2 | TGTGCCAGCAGCACCGCCCCGGGGAGAAACACCATATATTTT | CASSTAPGRNTIYF
many | TRBD1 | TRBJ1-4 | TRBV28 | TGTGCCAGCAGTTTAGTGGGGACAGCGACTAATGAAAAACTGTTTTTT | CASSLVGTATNEKLFF
many | . | TRBJ2-5 | TRBV7-2 | TGTGCCAGCAGTTCTTGGGAGACCCAGTACTTC | CASSSWETQYF
few | TRBD1 | TRBJ2-7 | TRBV7-6 | TGTGCCAGCAGCTTAGATCCGGGACAGGGAACCTACGAGCAGTACTTC | CASSLDPGQGTYEQYF
. | . | TRBJ2-2 | TRBV20-1 | TGCAGTGCTAAGACAGGACGCACCGGGGAGCTGTTTTTT | CSAKTGRTGELFF
many | . | TRBJ2-7 | TRBV12-3/TRBV12-4 | TGTGCCAGCAGTCCCCAGTCCGTCTACGAGCAGTACTTC | CASSPQSVYEQYF
few | . | TRBJ2-2 | TRBV5-5 | TGTGCCAGCAGCTTGATGGGTCAAAGGGCCCCGAACACCGGGGAGCTGTTTTTT | CASSLMGQRAPNTGELFF
few | TRBD1 | TRBJ1-2 | TRBV18 | TGTGCCAGCTCACCACAACAGGGGAATGGCTACACCTTC | CASSPQQGNGYTF
many | TRBD2 | TRBJ2-3 | TRBV4-3 | TGCGCCAGCAGCCAAGATCGCACTAGCGGTAGCACAGATACGCAGTATTTT | CASSQDRTSGSTDTQYF
few | TRBD1 | TRBJ1-1 | TRBV7-3 | TGTGCCAGCAGCACTAGACAGGGGGGAAAAGCTTTCTTT | CASSTRQGGKAFF
few | . | TRBJ2-7 | TRBV12-3/TRBV12-4 | TGTGCCAGCGGAAAAACCTACGAGCAGTACTTC | CASGKTYEQYF
. | TRBD2 | TRBJ2-7 | TRBV7-2 | TGTGCCAGCAGCTTTAGCGGGACCGCCTACGAGCAGTACTTC | CASSFSGTAYEQYF
many | TRBD1 | TRBJ2-1 | TRBV5-1 | TGCGCCAGTACAATCGGACAGGGCTCCTACAATGAGCAGTTCTTC | CASTIGQGSYNEQFF
. | . | TRBJ2-1 | TRBV6-1 | TGTGCCAGCAGTCCGTTTGGCGGGGGCTGGGACAATGAGCAGTTCTTC | CASSPFGGGWDNEQFF
few | TRBD2 | TRBJ2-4 | TRBV5-1 | TGCGCCAGCAGAAATGGCAAACGCCTAGCGGGAGGGCCCAAAAACATTCAGTACTTC | CASRNGKRLAGGPKNIQYF
few | . | TRBJ2-6 | TRBV7-2 | TGTGCCAGCAGCGCACAGGTGACTGGGGCCAACGTCCTGACTTTC | CASSAQVTGANVLTF
. | . | TRBJ1-1 | TRBV7-9 | TGTGCCAGCAGCTTAGGGGGGGTATTCCAGACTGAAGCTTTCTTT | CASSLGGVFQTEAFF
many | . | TRBJ2-1 | TRBV7-9 | TGTGCCAGCAGCCCAGAGGGGCCTGGCAATGAGCAGTTCTTC | CASSPEGPGNEQFF
many | . | TRBJ2-7 | TRBV7-9 | TGTGCCAGCAGCTCCGGCAACTACGAGCAGTACTTC | CASSSGNYEQYF
few | TRBD2 | TRBJ2-7 | TRBV10-3 | TGTGCCATCAGTGATCGAGCGGGGGCCTACGAGCAGTACTTC | CAISDRAGAYEQYF
. | . | TRBJ2-7 | TRBV7-9 | TGTGCCAGCAGCTTATTAGTTGCCCGAGGCGAGCAGTACTTC | CASSLLVARGEQYF
few | . | TRBJ2-4 | TRBV11-2 | TGTGCCAGCAGCTTAGGTCCTCCCTGGGGGGCAGCCAAAAACATTCAGTACTTC | CASSLGPPWGAAKNIQYF
. | . | TRBJ2-1 | TRBV11-2 | TGTGCCAGCAGCTTAGATTTGGTCGGGACGGGAGTCTACAATGAGCAGTTCTTC | CASSLDLVGTGVYNEQFF
. | TRBD1 | TRBJ2-7 | TRBV4-1 | TGCGCCAGCAGCCAACGCAGGGGGCCCTACGAGCAGTACTTC | CASSQRRGPYEQYF
many | TRBD1 | TRBJ2-5 | TRBV5-5 | TGTGCCAGCCAAACGGGACAGGGAAAAGAGACCCAGTACTTC | CASQTGQGKETQYF
. | . | TRBJ1-5 | TRBV7-2 | TGTGCCAGCAGCTTGGTCAGTCTAGGTCAGCCCCAGCATTTT | CASSLVSLGQPQHF
many | . | TRBJ1-3 | TRBV12-3/TRBV12-4 | TGTGCCAGCACCCGATCAGCGGGAAACACCATATATTTT | CASTRSAGNTIYF
. | . | TRBJ1-6 | TRBV4-3 | TGCGCCAGCAGCCAAGATATGTCAGGGCGGTCACCCCTCCACTTT | CASSQDMSGRSPLHF
once | . | TRBJ1-1 | TRBV19 | TGTGCCAGTAGTATCCAGGGTATCATCACTGAAGCTTTCTTT | CASSIQGIITEAFF
many | . | TRBJ2-7 | TRBV7-6 | TGTGCCAGCAGCGACGGACGGAAGCAGTACTTC | CASSDGRKQYF
. | TRBD2 | TRBJ2-1 | TRBV24-1 | TGTGCCACCAGTGGACTAGCGGGGGGGTTGGAGCAGTTCTTC | CATSGLAGGLEQFF
few | TRBD2 | TRBJ2-1 | TRBV7-3 | TGTGCCTCAGCCCTCTGGGCTAGCGGGAGGGCCATCAATGAGCAGTTCTTC | CASALWASGRAINEQFF